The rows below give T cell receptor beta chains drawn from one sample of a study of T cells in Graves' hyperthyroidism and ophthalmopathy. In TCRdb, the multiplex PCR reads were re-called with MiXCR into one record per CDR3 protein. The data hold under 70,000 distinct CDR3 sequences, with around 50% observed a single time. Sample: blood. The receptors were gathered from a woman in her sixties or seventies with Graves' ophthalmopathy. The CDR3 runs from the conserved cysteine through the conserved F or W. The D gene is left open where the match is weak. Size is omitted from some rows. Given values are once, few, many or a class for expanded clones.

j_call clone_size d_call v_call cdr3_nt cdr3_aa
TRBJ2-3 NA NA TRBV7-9 TGTGCCTGCAGCCAGCACATAGGGTCCCCAGATACGCAGTATTTT CACSQHIGSPDTQYF
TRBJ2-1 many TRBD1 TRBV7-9 TGTGCCAGCAGCTGGAAGACAGGGGACAATGAGCAGTTCTTC CASSWKTGDNEQFF
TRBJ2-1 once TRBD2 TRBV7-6 TGTGCCAGCTCTGCGGGAGATTCGGTACATGAGCAGTTCTTC CASSAGDSVHEQFF
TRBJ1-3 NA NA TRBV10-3 TGTGCCATCAAGAAGAGCGCGGGAAACACCATATATTTT CAIKKSAGNTIYF
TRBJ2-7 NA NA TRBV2 TGTGCCAGCAGAAGGGAATCGACCATTACCTACGAGCAGTACTTC CASRRESTITYEQYF
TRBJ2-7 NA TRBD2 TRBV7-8 TGTGCCAGCAGCCCGGGACTAGCGGCCTACGAGCAGTACTTC CASSPGLAAYEQYF
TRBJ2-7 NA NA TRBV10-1 TGCGCCAGCAGTGATGCTAGTAACTCCGAGCAGTACTTC CASSDASNSEQYF
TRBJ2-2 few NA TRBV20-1 TGCAGTGCTAGAATCGGTGGCGGCAACACCGGGGAGCTGTTTTTT CSARIGGGNTGELFF
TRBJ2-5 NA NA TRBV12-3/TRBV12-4 TGTGCCAGCAGTTTAAGAGGGGCCGAGACCCAGTACTTC CASSLRGAETQYF
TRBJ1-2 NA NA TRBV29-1 TGCAGCGTTGAACTTCGGGACTATGGCTACACCTTC CSVELRDYGYTF
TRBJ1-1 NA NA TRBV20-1 TGCAGTGTTAGTAGACCGATAAACACTGAAGCTTTCTTT CSVSRPINTEAFF
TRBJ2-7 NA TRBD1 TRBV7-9 TGTGCCAGCAGCGCAGACAGGGTTGAGCAGTACTTC CASSADRVEQYF
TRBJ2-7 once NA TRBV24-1 TGTGCCACCAGTGACGGGAGCTACGAGCAGTACTTC CATSDGSYEQYF
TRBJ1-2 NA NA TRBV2 TGTGCCAGCATCACCGGGGGCAGGGCCTATGGCTACACCTTC CASITGGRAYGYTF
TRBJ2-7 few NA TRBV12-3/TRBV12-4 TGTGCCAGCAGTACCGCCTTAACAGGGGAGGGAGAGCAGTACTTC CASSTALTGEGEQYF
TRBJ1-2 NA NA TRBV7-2 TGTGCCAGCAGCTGGGGACTGGTTTCGGGCTACACCTTC CASSWGLVSGYTF
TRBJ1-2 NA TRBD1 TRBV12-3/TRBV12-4 TGTGCCAGCAGTTTAGGGTCAGGGGGAAATAACTATGGCTACACCTTC CASSLGSGGNNYGYTF
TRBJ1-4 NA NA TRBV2 TGTGCCAGCAGAACTCAGGGGGAAAAACTGTTTTTT CASRTQGEKLFF